The clone carrying this TCR beta chain was counted at least ten times. The antigen is not known. This CDR3 is built from 11 residues. The germline V and J ends were trimmed by 8 bases and 2 bases, with 5 bases remaining between them. Looked up from germline, CDR1 is SEHNR and CDR2 is FQNEAQ (reference sequence). CD4+ or CD8+ T cells, 1 million per library, were used for sorted libraries. The data stem from a study of neurological immune-mediated disorders. Findings of the study overall: CDR3 amino acid sequences of expanded clones were not shared across subjects, a result suggesting private repertoires in all groups. In HTLV-1-associated myelopathy, TCR clonal expansion was greatest, and in multiple sclerosis it was least, below healthy controls.

The cDNA was synthesized by means of template-switch 5'RACE, which was carried out with 10-nucleotide random UMIs. One entry per CDR3 protein results from TCRdb running MiXCR on the 5' RACE reads. The table lists approximately 38,000 distinct CDR3 sequences, just under 7.5% of them singletons, with around 5% in the top ten. This receptor was taken from a man between 45 and 60 years old in good health. V is TRBV7-9 and J is TRBJ2-3; unclear D gene. Material: CD4+ T cells from blood. The CDR3 region has the DNA TGTGCCAGCCAAATCACAGATACGCAGTATTTT. Protein product: CASQITDTQYF. Combining the CDR3 with reference TRBV7-9 and TRBJ2-3 gives the whole variable domain DTGVSQNPRHKITKRGQNVTFRCDPISEHNRLYWYRQTLGQGPEFLTYFQNEAQLEKSRLLSDRFSAERPKGSFSTLEIQRTEQGDSAMYLCASQITDTQYFGPGTRLTVL.